Following are 19 T cell receptor beta chains from one sample sequenced in a study of blood T cell repertoires in COVID-19 (dated by TCRdb to 2018 to 2020). Libraries came from the immunoSEQ multiplex PCR assay. Not all clones reach the TCRdb copy of this immuneACCESS table, which keeps in-frame sequences only. Checked studies attribute under half of the gap to unresolved V genes and leave the rest unexplained. This sample gives over 200,000 clones in total; 81% of them show up just once. Together, the top ten hold about 7.4% of the sample. Sequenced: peripheral blood. These receptor sequences come from a woman aged 80 or over with acute or convalescent COVID-19.

The chain has TRBV6-5 and TRBJ2-5, with D unresolved. The V end lost 4 bases, the J end lost 5 bases, and 14 bases lay between the germline ends. CDR3 length equals 14 residues. Germline CDR1 MNHEY, CDR2 SVGAGI. CDR3 DNA: TGTGCCAGCAGTTCCGTGAGGTACGGGGAGACCCAGTACTTC. Translation gives CASSSVRYGETQYF.

This chain joins TRBV19 and TRBJ1-3; 8 bases agree with TRBD1. In germline, CDR1 is LNHDA, CDR2 SQIVND (reference sequence). Germline trimming cut 6 bases from V and 3 bases from J; bases unmatched to any gene: 10. The CDR3 covers 16 residues. The chain's CDR3 is CASRPGQVLGGNTIYF. CDR3 sequence (DNA): TGTGCCAGTAGACCGGGACAGGTTCTCGGTGGAAACACCATATATTTT.

The CDR3 reads CASSRSPGLAGGGEQYF. The CDR3, as DNA: TGTGCCAGCAGTAGAAGCCCGGGACTAGCGGGTGGCGGGGAGCAGTACTTC. This chain uses TRBV27 with TRBJ2-7; 12 bases are shared with TRBD2. This CDR3 spans 17 amino acids. J was trimmed by 7 bases and V by 5 bases; bases with no gene match: 15. The germline V gene has CDR1 MNHEY and CDR2 SMNVEV (reference sequence).

This sequence joins TRBV3-1 (or the pseudogene TRBV3-2) and TRBJ2-3, with TRBD2 matching over 8 bases. The CDR3 runs 16 residues. V lost 0 bases to trimming and J lost 6 bases; unmatched junction nucleotides: 8. CDR1 and CDR2 (germline): LGHDT, YNNKEL (reference sequence). The CDR3 spells CASSQEGRAGVDTQYF. CDR3 DNA: TGTGCCAGCAGCCAAGAGGGTCGAGCGGGGGTCGATACGCAGTATTTT.

This clone has only one observation. The rearrangement uses TRBV5-1 and TRBJ2-1, with 7 bases matching TRBD1. Germline CDR1 SGHRS, CDR2 YFSETQ. V was clipped by 1 base and J by 3 bases; unmatched bases: 7. The CDR3 is made up of 16 amino acids. The CDR3 sequence is CASSLNAPGGYNEQFF. The CDR3 DNA sequence: TGCGCCAGCAGCTTGAATGCTCCAGGGGGCTACAATGAGCAGTTCTTC.

This chain connects TRBV7-6 to TRBJ2-5; TRBD2 matches 11 bases. From germline, CDR1 is SGHVS and CDR2 FNYEAQ. The CDR3 has 16 residues. V lost 5 bases, J lost 1 base, and 6 bases stayed unmatched. The CDR3 protein is CASSAVAGGIQETQYF. The CDR3 coding sequence is TGTGCCAGCAGCGCAGTAGCGGGAGGGATCCAAGAGACCCAGTACTTC.

CDR3 sequence (DNA): TGTGCCAGCAGTCGGACAGGGGATGGTTCACCCCTCCACTTT. Translating gives CASSRTGDGSPLHF. The chain joins TRBV3-1 (or the pseudogene TRBV3-2) to TRBJ1-6; 9 bases match TRBD1. The J segment lost 9 bases and the V segment lost 6 bases, leaving 6 bases of the junction unmatched. Germline CDR1 reads LGHDT; CDR2 reads YNNKEL (reference sequence). CDR3 size: 14 residues.

The CDR3, as DNA: TGTGCCAGTACCACAAACACTGAAGCTTTCTTT. Protein: CASTTNTEAFF. The chain is built from TRBV19 and TRBJ1-1; D unclear. Trimming stripped 7 bases from V and 2 bases from J, with 5 bases between. The CDR3 covers 11 residues. The germline CDR1 and CDR2 sequences are LNHDA and SQIVND (reference sequence).

The genes are TRBV27 and TRBJ1-5; possible D gene TRBD1, 6 bases. Germline-derived CDR1 and CDR2 are MNHEY and SMNVEV (reference sequence). The V end lost 4 bases, the J end lost 6 bases, and 13 bases lay between the germline ends. The CDR3 consists of 14 residues. CDR3 region: CASSSSSGVQPQHF. The CDR3 coding sequence is TGTGCCAGCAGTTCTTCCTCAGGGGTTCAGCCCCAGCATTTT.

The genes are TRBV6-5 and TRBJ2-1; D may be TRBD1 (5 bases). The CDR3 sequence is 14 residues long. Trimming took off 8 bases at V and 11 bases at J, with 22 bases between the two ends. Germline loops: CDR1 MNHEY, CDR2 SVGAGI. The CDR3 sequence is CASAMGQALSKQFF. The CDR3 DNA follows: TGTGCCAGCGCCATGGGGCAGGCCCTATCGAAGCAGTTCTTC.

The chain combines TRBV19 with TRBJ1-1, with unresolved D. The germline V gene has CDR1 LNHDA and CDR2 SQIVND (reference sequence). Trimming removed 7 bases from V and 6 bases from J, with 15 bases in between. CDR3 length: 13 residues. The CDR3 here is CASTLRGSAEAFF. The CDR3 DNA is TGTGCCAGTACCCTTAGAGGGAGTGCTGAAGCTTTCTTT.

The CDR3 spells CASSGDRNSNQPQHF. The DNA of the CDR3 is TGTGCCAGCAGTGGGGACAGAAATAGCAATCAGCCCCAGCATTTT. J is TRBJ1-5 and V is TRBV2, with 7 bases identical to TRBD1. Germline V gene sequence: CDR1 SNHLY, CDR2 FYNNEI. This CDR3 has 15 amino acids. V gave up 4 bases and J gave up 0 bases; unmatched junction bases: 3.

This clone appeared a single time. At one of its ends the junction is not consistent with the germline gene, which may arise from a read error. The rearrangement joins TRBV28 to TRBJ2-7, with D possibly TRBD1 on 6 matching bases. CDR1 is MDHEN, CDR2 SYDVKM, per germline. The CDR3 runs 15 residues. CDR3 sequence (DNA): TGTGCCAGCAGTTTAATTGGTCAGGGGTCCTCCGAGCAGTACTTC. Amino acids: CASSLIGQGSSEQYF.

V is TRBV4-1 and J is TRBJ2-3, with D possibly matching TRBD2 (6 bases). Per germline, CDR1 MGHRA and CDR2 YSYEKL. Trimming took 1 base from V and 0 from J, leaving 14 bases between them. The CDR3 length is 17 residues. This CDR3 is CASSQGAGFPSTDTQYF. CDR3 DNA: TGCGCCAGCAGCCAAGGGGCGGGATTCCCTAGCACAGATACGCAGTATTTT.

The V gene is TRBV3-1 (or the pseudogene TRBV3-2), the J gene TRBJ1-2, with 7 bases lining up with TRBD1. CDR1 is LGHDT and CDR2 is YNNKEL in the germline V gene (reference sequence). The CDR3 has 17 amino acids. V was clipped by 4 bases and J by 3 bases; unmatched bases: 14. As DNA, the CDR3 is TGTGCCAGCAGCCCCCGGCTTCGGGACAGTCCCTACTATGGCTACACCTTC. Amino acids: CASSPRLRDSPYYGYTF.

This chain connects TRBV6-2 or TRBV6-3 to TRBJ2-1; D remains ambiguous. CDR1 and CDR2 (germline): MNHEY, SVGEGT. The CDR3 runs 13 residues. The V end was cut by 6 bases, the J end by 4 bases, with 10 bases between. The CDR3 loop reads CASSPTRYNEQFF. The DNA for the CDR3 is TGTGCCAGCAGCCCGACTCGGTACAATGAGCAGTTCTTC.

The chain links TRBV2 to TRBJ2-1, with 13 bases that match TRBD2. The V and J ends lost 4 bases and 1 base, in that order; junction bases with no gene match: 13. The CDR3 consists of 20 residues. The V gene's germline CDR1 is SNHLY and CDR2 FYNNEI. The CDR3 bases are TGTGCCAGCAGTGCATTTACGTTCACTAGCGGGGGGGCATCCTACAATGAGCAGTTCTTC. Its translation: CASSAFTFTSGGASYNEQFF.

The genes are TRBV5-1 and TRBJ2-1; D is possibly TRBD2 (6 bases). V lost 2 bases to trimming and J lost 7 bases, with 19 bases between them. This CDR3 region has 16 residues. Germline CDR1 and CDR2: SGHRS and YFSETQ. The CDR3 sequence is CASSFSWRDKGNEQFF. The CDR3 DNA follows: TGCGCCAGCAGCTTTTCCTGGCGGGATAAGGGTAATGAGCAGTTCTTC.

V and J are TRBV19 and TRBJ1-5, with 8 positions matching TRBD1. The V and J ends lost 6 bases and 3 bases, in that order; junction bases with no gene match: 7. Germline V gene sequence: CDR1 LNHDA, CDR2 SQIVND (reference sequence). The CDR3 is 15 amino acids. CDR3 DNA sequence: TGTGCCAGTAGACCTACAGGGGGACCCAATCAGCCCCAGCATTTT. This gives the protein CASRPTGGPNQPQHF.